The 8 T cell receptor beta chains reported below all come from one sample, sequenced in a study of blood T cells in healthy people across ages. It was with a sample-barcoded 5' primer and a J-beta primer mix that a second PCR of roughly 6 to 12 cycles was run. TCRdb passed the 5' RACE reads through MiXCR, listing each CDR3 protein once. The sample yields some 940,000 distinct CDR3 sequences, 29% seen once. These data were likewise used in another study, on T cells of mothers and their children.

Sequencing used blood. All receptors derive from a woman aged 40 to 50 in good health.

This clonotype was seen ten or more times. The CDR3 region is CASSLEAGGSGANVLTF. Here the CDR3 DNA reads TGCGCCAGCAGCTTGGAGGCAGGGGGCTCTGGGGCCAACGTCCTGACTTTC. The chain uses TRBV5-1 and TRBJ2-6; 7 bases align to TRBD1. This CDR3 has 17 residues. The V and J ends lost 0 bases and 0 bases, in that order; junction bases with no gene match: 3. Germline V gives CDR1 SGHRS, CDR2 YFSETQ.

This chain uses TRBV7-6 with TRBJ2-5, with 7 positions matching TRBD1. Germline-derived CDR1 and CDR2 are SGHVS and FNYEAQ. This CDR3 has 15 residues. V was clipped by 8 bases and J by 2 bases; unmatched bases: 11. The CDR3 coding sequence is TGTGCCAGCCTTAGCCAACAGGGGCCACAAGAGACCCAGTACTTC. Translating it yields CASLSQQGPQETQYF. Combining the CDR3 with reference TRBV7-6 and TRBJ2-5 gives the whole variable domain GAGVSQSPRYKVTKRGQDVALRCDPISGHVSLYWYRQALGQGPEFLTYFNYEAQQDKSGLPNDRFSAERPEGSISTLTIQRTEQRDSAMYRCASLSQQGPQETQYFGPGTRLLVL.

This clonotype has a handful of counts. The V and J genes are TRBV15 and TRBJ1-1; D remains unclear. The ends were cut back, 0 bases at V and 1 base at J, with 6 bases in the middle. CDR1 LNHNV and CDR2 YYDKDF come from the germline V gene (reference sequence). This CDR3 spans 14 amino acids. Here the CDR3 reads CATSRDPGNTEAFF. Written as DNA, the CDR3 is TGTGCCACCAGCAGAGATCCGGGGAACACTGAAGCTTTCTTT.

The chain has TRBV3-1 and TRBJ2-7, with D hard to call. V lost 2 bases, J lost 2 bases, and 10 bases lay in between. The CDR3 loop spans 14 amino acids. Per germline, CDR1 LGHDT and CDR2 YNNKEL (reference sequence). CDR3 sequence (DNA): TGTGCCAGCAGCCAATCGGCAGACACCTACGAGCAGTACTTC. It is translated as CASSQSADTYEQYF.

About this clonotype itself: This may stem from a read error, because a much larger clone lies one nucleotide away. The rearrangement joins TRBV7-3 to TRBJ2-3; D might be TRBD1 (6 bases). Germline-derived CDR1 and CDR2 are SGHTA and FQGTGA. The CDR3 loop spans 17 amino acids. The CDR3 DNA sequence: TGTACCACCTCGGACAGCCCTTCGACGGGCGACACAGATACGCAGTATTTT. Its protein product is CTTSDSPSTGDTDTQYF.

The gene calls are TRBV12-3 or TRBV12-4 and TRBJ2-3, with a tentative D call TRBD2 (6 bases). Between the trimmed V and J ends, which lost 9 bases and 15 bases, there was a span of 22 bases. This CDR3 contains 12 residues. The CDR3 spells CASSRRVEVQYF. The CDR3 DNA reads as TGTGCCAGTAGCCGGAGGGTAGAGGTGCAATATTTT.

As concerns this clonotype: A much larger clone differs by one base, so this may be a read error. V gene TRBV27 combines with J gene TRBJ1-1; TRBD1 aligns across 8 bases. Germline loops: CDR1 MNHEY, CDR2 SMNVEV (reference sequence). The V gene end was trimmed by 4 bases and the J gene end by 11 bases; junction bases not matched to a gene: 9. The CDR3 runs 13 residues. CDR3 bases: TGTGCCAGCAGTTCATCAGGACAGGGATATGCTTTCTTT. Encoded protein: CASSSSGQGYAFF.

CDR3 loop: CSAYRDSWGYTF. The CDR3 DNA sequence: TGCAGTGCTTACAGGGATAGTTGGGGCTACACCTTC. The gene calls are TRBV20-1 and TRBJ1-2; D may be TRBD1 (6 bases). This CDR3 spans 12 amino acids. Trimming removed 5 bases from V and 8 bases from J, with 15 bases in between. Germline CDR1 DFQATT, CDR2 SNEGSKA (reference sequence).